This TCR beta chain was recorded in a study of blood T cell repertoires in COVID-19. Study summary: COVID-19 samples, acute and convalescent, were from the United States, Italy and Spain. The analysed material was cDNA or gDNA that came from T cells, B-cell-depleted T cells, or PBMCs.

As processed by the authors: Nucleated cell number was recorded as an estimate derived from reference gene primer amplification. TCRdb's table, derived via immunoSEQ multiplex PCR, lists solely in-frame clones and lacks some. The V and J calls and the clone size are those of that table, but D and trimming were determined from the DNA. This sample has approximately 11,000 clones, with over 80% found just once. J lost 1 base, V lost 0 bases, and 13 bases had no gene match. CDR1 is LNHNV, CDR2 YYDKDF, per germline (reference sequence). This CDR3 comprises 19 residues. Specimen: peripheral blood. This sequence was found in a man aged 70 or older with active COVID-19. This sequence joins TRBV15 and TRBJ1-1; 8 bases agree with TRBD1. The DNA for the CDR3 is TGTGCCACCAGCAGAGATCGAGGACAGGGATCTTATAGGAACACTGAAGCTTTCTTT. Protein product: CATSRDRGQGSYRNTEAFF.